The 17 T cell receptor beta chains in this list originate from one sample, sequenced in a study of blood T cell repertoires in COVID-19. Profiling relied on immunoSEQ multiplex PCR, and the TCRdb table lists in-frame clones only, not all of them. The data contain some 380,000 clones, approximately 87% of them singletons. Sequencing input: PBMCs or T cells enriched from blood (not recorded which). These receptors came from a man under 40 who had recovered from COVID-19.

V and J are TRBV5-1 and TRBJ1-1; the D is unclear. CDR3 size: 14 residues. Per the germline V gene, CDR1 is SGHRS and CDR2 is YFSETQ. Trimming took 4 bases from V and 4 from J, leaving 14 bases between them. The CDR3 sequence: CASSQQSGSTEAFF. CDR3 nucleotide sequence: TGCGCCAGCAGCCAACAGTCGGGGAGCACTGAAGCTTTCTTT. The complete variable domain, with remaining parts taken from reference TRBV5-1 and TRBJ1-1, reads KAGVTQTPRYLIKTRGQQVTLSCSPISGHRSVSWYQQTPGQGLQFLFEYFSETQRNKGNFPGRFSGRQFSNSRSEMNVSTLELGDSALYLCASSQQSGSTEAFFGQGTRLTVV.

The rearrangement uses TRBV2 and TRBJ1-1; TRBD1 is a possible D gene (6 bases). V was trimmed by 7 bases and J by 4 bases, leaving 10 bases between them. The germline gives CDR1 SNHLY, CDR2 FYNNEI. This CDR3 is built from 12 residues. CDR3 coding DNA: TGTGCCAGCAAAGAGACAGGCACTGAAGCTTTCTTT. Translating it yields CASKETGTEAFF.

V and J are TRBV19 and TRBJ1-4; a weak D match, TRBD1 (6 bases). CDR1 is LNHDA and CDR2 is SQIVND in the germline V gene (reference sequence). The V gene lost 3 bases and the J gene lost 8 bases, with 16 bases spanning the gap. The CDR3 has 15 amino acids. Written as DNA, the CDR3 is TGTGCCAGTAGTATCGGGGGGGCGAGTCAAGAAAAACTGTTTTTT. Residues: CASSIGGASQEKLFF.

The chain carries TRBV30 and TRBJ1-2; D uncertain. V lost 1 base, J lost 5 bases, and 14 bases lay in between. The CDR3 extends over 14 amino acids. Germline V lookup: CDR1 GTSNPN, CDR2 SVGIG (reference sequence). The chain's CDR3 is CAWSDIWRRYGYTF. The CDR3 bases are TGTGCCTGGAGTGACATATGGCGGAGATATGGCTACACCTTC.

The rearrangement joins TRBV30 to TRBJ1-2; the D is unclear. The V end was cut by 5 bases, the J end by 8 bases, with 12 bases between. There are 11 residues in the CDR3. Germline CDR1 GTSNPN, CDR2 SVGIG (reference sequence). The CDR3 sequence: CAWAEEGGYTF. CDR3 nucleotides: TGTGCCTGGGCCGAGGAGGGCGGCTACACCTTC.

A few counts support this clone. The gene calls are TRBV4-2 and TRBJ1-2; D unclear. The V gene's germline CDR1 is LGHNA and CDR2 YNFKEQ. The V end was cut by 4 bases, the J end by 2 bases, with 17 bases between. The CDR3 totals 16 residues. The CDR3 sequence is CASSRTGLDGNYGYTF. CDR3 nucleotide sequence: TGTGCCAGCAGCCGGACCGGACTGGACGGCAACTATGGCTACACCTTC.

This clone was counted once. Within the sample, other DNA sequences also encode this same CDR3. The chain links TRBV6-5 to TRBJ2-2, with a possible D match to TRBD1 (6 bases). CDR1 and CDR2 (germline): MNHEY, SVGAGI. V was shortened by 6 bases and J by 1 base, with 6 bases between the two germline ends. The CDR3 consists of 13 residues. CDR3 loop: CASSRGNTGELFF. The CDR3 nucleotides read TGTGCCAGCAGCAGGGGGAACACCGGGGAGCTGTTTTTT.

This chain connects TRBV18 to TRBJ1-1; no clear D. The CDR3 totals 13 residues. The V and J ends lost 0 bases and 9 bases respectively, with 11 bases between them. Germline V gives CDR1 KGHSH, CDR2 LQKENI. CDR3 DNA: TGTGCCAGCTCACCACCCATGCAGACACAAGCTTTCTTT. Its protein product is CASSPPMQTQAFF.

The V and J genes are TRBV27 and TRBJ1-2, with D possibly matching TRBD1 (6 bases). This CDR3 contains 16 residues. Germline V CDR1 and CDR2: MNHEY, SMNVEV (reference sequence). Trimming removed 5 bases at V and 2 bases at J, with 18 bases between. The CDR3 here is CASSPPSPTGNYGYTF. For the CDR3, the DNA is TGTGCCAGCAGTCCGCCCTCCCCGACAGGAAACTATGGCTACACCTTC.

The V call is TRBV12-3 or TRBV12-4, the J call TRBJ1-1; perhaps TRBD1 as D (5 bases). The V gene lost 7 bases and the J gene lost 7 bases, with 16 bases spanning the gap. This CDR3 contains 13 residues. CDR3 protein: CASTETGTLEAFF. DNA of the CDR3: TGTGCCAGCACCGAAACAGGTACACTTGAAGCTTTCTTT.

J is TRBJ1-2 and V is TRBV19; D may be TRBD1 (5 bases). Trimming took 3 bases from V and 4 from J, leaving 9 bases between them. The CDR3 runs to 13 residues. CDR1 and CDR2 from the germline V gene are LNHDA and SQIVND (reference sequence). The DNA of the CDR3 is TGTGCCAGTAGTATCCCAGGGTTCTATGGCTACACCTTC. Translation: CASSIPGFYGYTF. The full variable domain, in which reference TRBV19 and TRBJ1-2 provide the parts outside the CDR3, is DGGITQSPKYLFRKEGQNVTLSCEQNLNHDAMYWYRQDPGQGLRLIYYSQIVNDFQKGDIAEGYSVSREKKESFPLTVTSAQKNPTAFYLCASSIPGFYGYTFGSGTRLTVV.

This chain joins TRBV11-2 and TRBJ2-6; D gene unclear. This CDR3 comprises 18 residues. V shed 0 bases and J shed 0 bases, with 12 bases lying between them. Per the germline V gene, CDR1 is SGHAT and CDR2 is FQNNGV. CDR3 sequence (DNA): TGTGCCAGCAGCTTAGACAGTAGCTATTTCTCTGGGGCCAACGTCCTGACTTTC. Its translation is CASSLDSSYFSGANVLTF.

The J gene is TRBJ2-3, the V gene TRBV5-4; 7 nucleotides align to TRBD2. The CDR3 extends over 15 amino acids. The junction had 3 bases not matched to a gene; V was cut back by 0 bases and J by 2 bases. The germline V gene has CDR1 SGHNT and CDR2 YYREEE (reference sequence). The CDR3 nucleotides read TGTGCCAGCAGCTTGGGGCTAGCGGTCACAGATACGCAGTATTTT. Translating gives CASSLGLAVTDTQYF.

The V gene is TRBV12-5, the J gene TRBJ1-1; no definite D call. The CDR3 is 12 amino acids. The ends were cut back, 2 bases at V and 8 bases at J, with 9 bases in the middle. Germline assignment: CDR1 LGHNT and CDR2 FRNRAP. The DNA of the CDR3 is TGTGCTAGTGGTTTGTTAAGTCAGGAAGCTTTCTTT. Its protein product is CASGLLSQEAFF.

The CDR3 region is CASSPGQGGNTEAFF. In DNA, the CDR3 is TGTGCCAGCAGCCCCGGACAGGGAGGCAACACTGAAGCTTTCTTT. This chain links TRBV5-4 with TRBJ1-1; 8 bases agree with TRBD1. This CDR3 is built from 15 residues. Trimming took 4 bases from V and 2 from J; bases not matched to a gene: 7. Germline V lookup: CDR1 SGHNT, CDR2 YYREEE (reference sequence).

The chain joins TRBV30 to TRBJ2-3; the match to TRBD1 covers 7 bases. The CDR3 consists of 11 residues. The ends lost 3 bases at V and 9 bases at J; junction bases unmatched: 3. Per germline, CDR1 GTSNPN and CDR2 SVGIG (reference sequence). This CDR3 reads CAWSGTATQYF. CDR3 coding DNA: TGTGCCTGGAGCGGGACAGCAACGCAGTATTTT.

The gene calls are TRBV4-2 and TRBJ2-3; 12 nucleotides agree with TRBD1. The germline CDR1 and CDR2 sequences are LGHNA and YNFKEQ. CDR3 length: 15 residues. Losses at the gene ends were 4 bases for V and 4 bases for J; bases not matched to a gene: 3. The CDR3 protein is CASSRGTGGPDTQYF. The CDR3 region has the DNA TGTGCCAGCAGCCGGGGGACAGGGGGCCCAGATACGCAGTATTTT.